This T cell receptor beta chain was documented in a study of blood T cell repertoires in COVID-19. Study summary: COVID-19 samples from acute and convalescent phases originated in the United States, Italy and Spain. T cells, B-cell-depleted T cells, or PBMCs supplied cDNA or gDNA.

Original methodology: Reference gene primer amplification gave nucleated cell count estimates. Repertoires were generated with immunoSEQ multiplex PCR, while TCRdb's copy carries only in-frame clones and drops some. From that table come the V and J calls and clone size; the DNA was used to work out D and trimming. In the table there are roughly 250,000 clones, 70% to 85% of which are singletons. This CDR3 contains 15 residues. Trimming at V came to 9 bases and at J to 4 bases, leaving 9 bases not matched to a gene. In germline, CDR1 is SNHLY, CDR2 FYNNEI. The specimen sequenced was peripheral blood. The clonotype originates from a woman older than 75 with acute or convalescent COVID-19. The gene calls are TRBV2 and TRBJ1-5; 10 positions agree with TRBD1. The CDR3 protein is CASTTGGGPNQPQHF. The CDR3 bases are TGTGCCAGTACGACAGGGGGCGGCCCTAATCAGCCCCAGCATTTT. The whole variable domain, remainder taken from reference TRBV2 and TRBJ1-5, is EPEVTQTPSHQVTQMGQEVILRCVPISNHLYFYWYRQILGQKVEFLVSFYNNEISEKSEIFDDQFSVERPDGSNFTLKIRSTKLEDSAMYFCASTTGGGPNQPQHFGDGTRLSIL.